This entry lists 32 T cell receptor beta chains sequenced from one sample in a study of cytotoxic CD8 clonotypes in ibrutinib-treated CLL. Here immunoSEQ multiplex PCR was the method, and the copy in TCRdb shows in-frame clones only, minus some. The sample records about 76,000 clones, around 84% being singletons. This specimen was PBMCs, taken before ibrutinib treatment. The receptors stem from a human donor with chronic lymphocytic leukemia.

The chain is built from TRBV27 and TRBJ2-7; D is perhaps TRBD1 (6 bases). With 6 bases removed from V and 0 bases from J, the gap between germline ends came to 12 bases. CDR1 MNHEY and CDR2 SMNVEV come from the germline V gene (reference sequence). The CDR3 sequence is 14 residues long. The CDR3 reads CASSGQLSSYEQYF. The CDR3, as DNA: TGTGCCAGCAGCGGACAGTTGAGCTCCTACGAGCAGTACTTC.

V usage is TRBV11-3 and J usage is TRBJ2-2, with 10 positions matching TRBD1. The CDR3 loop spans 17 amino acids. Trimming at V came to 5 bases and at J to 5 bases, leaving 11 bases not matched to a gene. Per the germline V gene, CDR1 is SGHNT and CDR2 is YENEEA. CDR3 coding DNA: TGTGCCAGCAGCCTTCATCCCGGGACAGGGGAGACCGGGGAGCTGTTTTTT. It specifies CASSLHPGTGETGELFF.

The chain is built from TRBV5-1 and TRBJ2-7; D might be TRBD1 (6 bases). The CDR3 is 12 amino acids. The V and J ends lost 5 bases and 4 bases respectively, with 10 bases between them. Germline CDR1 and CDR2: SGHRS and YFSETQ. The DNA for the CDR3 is TGCGCCAGCAGGGACAGAGGTTACGAGCAGTACTTC. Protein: CASRDRGYEQYF.

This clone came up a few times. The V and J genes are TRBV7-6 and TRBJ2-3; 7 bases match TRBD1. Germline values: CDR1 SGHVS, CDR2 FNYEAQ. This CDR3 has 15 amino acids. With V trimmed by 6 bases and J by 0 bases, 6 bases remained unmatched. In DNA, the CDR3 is TGTGCCAGCAGGCCTGGACAGGAGAGCACAGATACGCAGTATTTT. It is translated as CASRPGQESTDTQYF.

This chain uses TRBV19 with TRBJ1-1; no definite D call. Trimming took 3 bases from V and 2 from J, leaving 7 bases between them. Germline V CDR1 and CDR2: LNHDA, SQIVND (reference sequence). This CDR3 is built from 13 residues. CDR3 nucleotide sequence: TGTGCCAGTAGTATCAGAGTAAACACTGAAGCTTTCTTT. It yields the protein CASSIRVNTEAFF.

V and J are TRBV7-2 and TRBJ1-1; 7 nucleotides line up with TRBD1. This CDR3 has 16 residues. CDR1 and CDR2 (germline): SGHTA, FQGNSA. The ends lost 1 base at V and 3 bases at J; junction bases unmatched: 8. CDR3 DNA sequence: TGTGCCAGCAGCTTAGTGGGGGACAGAGGGGACACTGAAGCTTTCTTT. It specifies CASSLVGDRGDTEAFF.

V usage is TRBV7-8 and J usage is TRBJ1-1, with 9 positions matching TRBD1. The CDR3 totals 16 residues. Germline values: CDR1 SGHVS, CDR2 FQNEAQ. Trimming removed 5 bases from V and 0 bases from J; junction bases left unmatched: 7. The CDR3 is CASSPRGQGVNTEAFF. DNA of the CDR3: TGTGCCAGCAGCCCCAGGGGACAGGGAGTGAACACTGAAGCTTTCTTT.

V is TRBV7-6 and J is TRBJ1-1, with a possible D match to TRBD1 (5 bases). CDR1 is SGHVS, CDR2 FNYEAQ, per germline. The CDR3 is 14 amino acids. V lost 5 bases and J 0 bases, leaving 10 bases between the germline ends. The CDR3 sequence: CASSATVMNTEAFF. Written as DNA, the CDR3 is TGTGCCAGCAGCGCGACAGTAATGAACACTGAAGCTTTCTTT.

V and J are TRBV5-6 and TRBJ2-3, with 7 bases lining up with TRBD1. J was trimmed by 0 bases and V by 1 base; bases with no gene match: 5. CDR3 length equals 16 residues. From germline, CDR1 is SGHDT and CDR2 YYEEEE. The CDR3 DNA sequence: TGTGCCAGCAGCTTGCCCACAGGGGAAAGCACAGATACGCAGTATTTT. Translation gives CASSLPTGESTDTQYF. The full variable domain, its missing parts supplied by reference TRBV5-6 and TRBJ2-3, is DAGVTQSPTHLIKTRGQQVTLRCSPKSGHDTVSWYQQALGQGPQFIFQYYEEEERQRGNFPDRFSGHQFPNYSSELNVNALLLGDSALYLCASSLPTGESTDTQYFGPGTRLTVL.

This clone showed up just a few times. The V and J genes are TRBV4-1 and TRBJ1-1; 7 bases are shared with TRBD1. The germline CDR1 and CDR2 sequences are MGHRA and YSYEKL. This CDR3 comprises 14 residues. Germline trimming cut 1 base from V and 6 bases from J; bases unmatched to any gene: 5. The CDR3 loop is CASSQGPRGSEAFF. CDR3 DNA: TGCGCCAGCAGCCAAGGACCCAGGGGGTCTGAAGCTTTCTTT.

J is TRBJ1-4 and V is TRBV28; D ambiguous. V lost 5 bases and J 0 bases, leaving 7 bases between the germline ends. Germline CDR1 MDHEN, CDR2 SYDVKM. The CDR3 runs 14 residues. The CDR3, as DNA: TGTGCCAGCAGTCGAACCGCAACTAATGAAAAACTGTTTTTT. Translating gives CASSRTATNEKLFF.

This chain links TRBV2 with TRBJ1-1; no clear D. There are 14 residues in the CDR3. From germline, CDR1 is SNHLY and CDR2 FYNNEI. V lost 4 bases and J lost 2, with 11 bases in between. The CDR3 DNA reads TGTGCCAGCAGTGTGGCAGGACCTAACACTGAAGCTTTCTTT. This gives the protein CASSVAGPNTEAFF. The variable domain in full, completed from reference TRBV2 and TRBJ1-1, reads EPEVTQTPSHQVTQMGQEVILRCVPISNHLYFYWYRQILGQKVEFLVSFYNNEISEKSEIFDDQFSVERPDGSNFTLKIRSTKLEDSAMYFCASSVAGPNTEAFFGQGTRLTVV.

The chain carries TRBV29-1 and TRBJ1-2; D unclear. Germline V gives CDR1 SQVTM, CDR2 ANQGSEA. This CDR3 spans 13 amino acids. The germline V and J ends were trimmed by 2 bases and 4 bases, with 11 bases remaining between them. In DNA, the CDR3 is TGCAGCGTTGAATTCTGGACCTCCTATGGCTACACCTTC. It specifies CSVEFWTSYGYTF.

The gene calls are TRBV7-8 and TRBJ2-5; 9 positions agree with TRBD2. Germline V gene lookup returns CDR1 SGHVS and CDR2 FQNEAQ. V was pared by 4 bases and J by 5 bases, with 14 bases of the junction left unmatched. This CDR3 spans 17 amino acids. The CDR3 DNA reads TGTGCCAGCAGCTCCCGCGCTAGCGGGGTCCCTGGGGAGACCCAGTACTTC. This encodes CASSSRASGVPGETQYF.

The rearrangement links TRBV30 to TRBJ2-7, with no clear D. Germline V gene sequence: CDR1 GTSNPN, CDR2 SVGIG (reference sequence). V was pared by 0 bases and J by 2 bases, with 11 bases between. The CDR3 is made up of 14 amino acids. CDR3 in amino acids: CAWSVVVTPYEQYF. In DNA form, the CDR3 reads TGTGCCTGGAGTGTGGTAGTTACCCCCTACGAGCAGTACTTC.

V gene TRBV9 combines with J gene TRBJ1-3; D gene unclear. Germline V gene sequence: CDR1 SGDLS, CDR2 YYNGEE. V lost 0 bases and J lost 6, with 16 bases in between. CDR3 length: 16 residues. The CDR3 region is CASSVGTRSLENTIYF. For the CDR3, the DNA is TGTGCCAGCAGCGTAGGGACCCGGTCTCTGGAAAACACCATATATTTT.

The CDR3 nucleotides read TGCAGCGCTGGACAGTTGAACACTGAAGCTTTCTTT. Translated: CSAGQLNTEAFF. V and J are TRBV29-1 and TRBJ1-1; possibly TRBD1 for D (6 bases). V lost 7 bases, J lost 0 bases, and 9 bases lay in between. This CDR3 spans 12 amino acids. From germline, CDR1 is SQVTM and CDR2 ANQGSEA.

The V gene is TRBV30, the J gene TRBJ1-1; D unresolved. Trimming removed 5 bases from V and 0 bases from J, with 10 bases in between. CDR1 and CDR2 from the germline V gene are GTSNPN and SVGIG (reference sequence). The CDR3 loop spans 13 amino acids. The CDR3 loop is CAWGQGMNTEAFF. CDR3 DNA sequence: TGTGCCTGGGGTCAAGGGATGAACACTGAAGCTTTCTTT.

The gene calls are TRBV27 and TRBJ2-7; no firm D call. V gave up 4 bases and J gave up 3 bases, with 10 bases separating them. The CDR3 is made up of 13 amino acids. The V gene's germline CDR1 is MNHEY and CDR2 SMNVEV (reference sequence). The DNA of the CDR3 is TGTGCCAGCAGTTACCAGGACCGCTACGAGCAGTACTTC. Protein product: CASSYQDRYEQYF.

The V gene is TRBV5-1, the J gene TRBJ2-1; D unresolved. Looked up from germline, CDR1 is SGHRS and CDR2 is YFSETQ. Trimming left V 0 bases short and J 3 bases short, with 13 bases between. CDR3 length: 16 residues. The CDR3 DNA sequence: TGCGCCAGCAGCTTGGTTGACATTTTCGGCTACAATGAGCAGTTCTTC. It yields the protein CASSLVDIFGYNEQFF. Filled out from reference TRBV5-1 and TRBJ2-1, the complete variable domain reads KAGVTQTPRYLIKTRGQQVTLSCSPISGHRSVSWYQQTPGQGLQFLFEYFSETQRNKGNFPGRFSGRQFSNSRSEMNVSTLELGDSALYLCASSLVDIFGYNEQFFGPGTRLTVL.

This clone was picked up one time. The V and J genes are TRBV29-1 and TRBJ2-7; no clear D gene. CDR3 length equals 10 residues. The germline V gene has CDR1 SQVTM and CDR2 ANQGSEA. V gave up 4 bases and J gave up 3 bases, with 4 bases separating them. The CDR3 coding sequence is TGCAGCGTTGTCTACTACGAGCAGTACTTC. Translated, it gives CSVVYYEQYF.

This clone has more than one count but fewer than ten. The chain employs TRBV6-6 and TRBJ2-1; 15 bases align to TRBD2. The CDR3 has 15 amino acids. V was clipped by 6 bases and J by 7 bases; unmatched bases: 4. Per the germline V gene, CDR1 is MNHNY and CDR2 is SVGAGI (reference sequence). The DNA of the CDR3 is TGTGCCAGCAGAAGGGGACTAGCGGGAGGAAATGAGCAGTTCTTC. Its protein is CASRRGLAGGNEQFF.

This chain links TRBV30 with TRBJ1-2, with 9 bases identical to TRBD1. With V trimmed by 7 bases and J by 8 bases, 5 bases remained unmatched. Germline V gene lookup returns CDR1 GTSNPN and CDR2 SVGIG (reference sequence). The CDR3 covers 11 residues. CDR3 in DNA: TGTGCCTTTGACAGGGGGATCGGCTACACCTTC. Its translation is CAFDRGIGYTF.

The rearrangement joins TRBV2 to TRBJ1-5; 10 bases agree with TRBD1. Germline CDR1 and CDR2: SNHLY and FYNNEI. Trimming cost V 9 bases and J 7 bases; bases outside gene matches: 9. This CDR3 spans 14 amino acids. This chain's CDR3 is CASATGGLRQPQHF. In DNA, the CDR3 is TGTGCCAGTGCGACAGGGGGCCTAAGGCAGCCCCAGCATTTT.

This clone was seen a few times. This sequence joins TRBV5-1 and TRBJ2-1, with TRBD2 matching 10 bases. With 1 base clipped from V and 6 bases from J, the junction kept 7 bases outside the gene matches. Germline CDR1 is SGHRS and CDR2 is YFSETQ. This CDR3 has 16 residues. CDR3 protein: CASSLSLAGAVNEQFF. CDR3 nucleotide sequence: TGCGCCAGCAGCTTGAGCCTAGCGGGAGCCGTCAATGAGCAGTTCTTC.

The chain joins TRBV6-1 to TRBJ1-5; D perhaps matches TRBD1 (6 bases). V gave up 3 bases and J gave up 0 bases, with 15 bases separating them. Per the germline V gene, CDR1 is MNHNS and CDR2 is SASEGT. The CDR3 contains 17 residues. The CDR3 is CASSEYRDTYSNQPQHF. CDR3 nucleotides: TGTGCCAGCAGTGAGTACCGGGACACGTATAGCAATCAGCCCCAGCATTTT.

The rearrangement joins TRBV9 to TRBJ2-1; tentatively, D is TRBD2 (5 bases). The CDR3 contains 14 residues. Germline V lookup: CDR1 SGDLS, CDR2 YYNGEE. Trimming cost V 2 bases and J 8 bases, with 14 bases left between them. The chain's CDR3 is CASSVVGALDEQFF. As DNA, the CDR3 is TGTGCCAGCAGCGTGGTGGGAGCGCTCGATGAGCAGTTCTTC. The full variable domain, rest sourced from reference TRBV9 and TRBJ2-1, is DSGVTQTPKHLITATGQRVTLRCSPRSGDLSVYWYQQSLDQGLQFLIQYYNGEERAKGNILERFSAQQFPDLHSELNLSSLELGDSALYFCASSVVGALDEQFFGPGTRLTVL.

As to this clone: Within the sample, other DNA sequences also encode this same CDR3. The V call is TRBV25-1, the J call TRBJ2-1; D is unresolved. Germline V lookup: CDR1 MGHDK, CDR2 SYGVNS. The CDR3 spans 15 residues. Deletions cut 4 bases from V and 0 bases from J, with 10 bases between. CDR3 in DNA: TGTGCCAGCAGTGCGGGCCGGAGCTCCTACAATGAGCAGTTCTTC. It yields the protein CASSAGRSSYNEQFF. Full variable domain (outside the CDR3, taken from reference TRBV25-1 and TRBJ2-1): EADIYQTPRYLVIGTGKKITLECSQTMGHDKMYWYQQDPGMELHLIHYSYGVNSTEKGDLSSESTVSRIRTEHFPLTLESARPSHTSQYLCASSAGRSSYNEQFFGPGTRLTVL.

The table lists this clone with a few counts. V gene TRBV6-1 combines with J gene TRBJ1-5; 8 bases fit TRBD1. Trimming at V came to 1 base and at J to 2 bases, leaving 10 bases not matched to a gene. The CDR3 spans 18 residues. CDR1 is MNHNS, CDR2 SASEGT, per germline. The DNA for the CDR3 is TGTGCCAGCAGTGAAGGGTGGGGCAGGGGGCATGGCAATCAGCCCCAGCATTTT. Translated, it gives CASSEGWGRGHGNQPQHF.

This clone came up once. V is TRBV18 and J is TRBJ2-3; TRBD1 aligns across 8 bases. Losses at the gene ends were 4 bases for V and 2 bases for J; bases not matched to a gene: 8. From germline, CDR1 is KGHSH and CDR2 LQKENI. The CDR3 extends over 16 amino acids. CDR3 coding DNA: TGTGCCAGCTCACTCGGGACAGGAGACTTCACAGATACGCAGTATTTT. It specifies CASSLGTGDFTDTQYF.

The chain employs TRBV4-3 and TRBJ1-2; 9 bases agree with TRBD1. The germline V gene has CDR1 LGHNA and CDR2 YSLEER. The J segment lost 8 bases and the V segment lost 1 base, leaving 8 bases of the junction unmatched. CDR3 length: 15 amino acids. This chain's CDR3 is CASSQAPGTGSGYTF. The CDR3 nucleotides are TGCGCCAGCAGCCAAGCGCCCGGGACAGGGAGCGGCTACACCTTC.

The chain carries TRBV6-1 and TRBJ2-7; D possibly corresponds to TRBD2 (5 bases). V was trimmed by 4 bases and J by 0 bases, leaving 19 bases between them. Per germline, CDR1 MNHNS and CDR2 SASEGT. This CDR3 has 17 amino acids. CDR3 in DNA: TGTGCCAGCAGTGCACTTAATGACTGGAGGAGCTCCTACGAGCAGTACTTC. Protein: CASSALNDWRSSYEQYF.